Listed below are T cell receptor beta chains from one sample, sequenced in a study of blood T cell repertoires in COVID-19. Clones were read by immunoSEQ multiplex PCR, and TCRdb kept only the in-frame ones, dropping some. The table records roughly 140,000 clones, roughly 90% of them present only once. Specimen: peripheral blood. The origin of the receptors is a human donor in a cohort sampled during active COVID-19. Both conserved end residues are part of each CDR3. A D gene is named only where the DNA matches it firmly. Clone size appears in some rows only: once, few, many, or a class for an expanded clone.

cdr3_nt: TGTGCCAGCAGCGAATTTTACAGGGGATCCCTCGGCTATGGCTACACCTTC; cdr3_aa: CASSEFYRGSLGYGYTF; clone_size: .; v_call: TRBV5-6; cdr3_length: 17; d_call: TRBD1; j_call: TRBJ1-2
cdr3_nt: TGTGCCAGCAGTACCAGCTCCCTAGCGGGAAACGAGCAGTACTTC; cdr3_aa: CASSTSSLAGNEQYF; clone_size: once; v_call: TRBV28; cdr3_length: 15; d_call: TRBD2; j_call: TRBJ2-7
cdr3_nt: TGTGCCAGCAGCTTGCCAGGGGTCTATGAGCAGTTCTTC; cdr3_aa: CASSLPGVYEQFF; clone_size: .; v_call: TRBV5-6; cdr3_length: 13; d_call: .; j_call: TRBJ2-1
cdr3_nt: TGTGCCAGTCTACCACCCGGAAAGGAGCCTACCGGGGAGCTGTTTTTT; cdr3_aa: CASLPPGKEPTGELFF; clone_size: .; v_call: TRBV7-2; cdr3_length: 16; d_call: .; j_call: TRBJ2-2
cdr3_nt: TGTGCCACCAGTGAACCCGGCGGGGGAAAGGATGATCAGTACTTC; cdr3_aa: CATSEPGGGKDDQYF; clone_size: .; v_call: TRBV24-1; cdr3_length: 15; d_call: TRBD2; j_call: TRBJ2-7
cdr3_nt: TGCGCCAGCAGCTTGGCCACGGGATCTGGGGCCAACGTCCTGACTTTC; cdr3_aa: CASSLATGSGANVLTF; clone_size: once; v_call: TRBV5-1; cdr3_length: 16; d_call: .; j_call: TRBJ2-6
cdr3_nt: TGTGCCAGCAGCCTCGGGGGGAACCAAGAGACCCAGTACTTC; cdr3_aa: CASSLGGNQETQYF; clone_size: .; v_call: TRBV11-2; cdr3_length: 14; d_call: TRBD2; j_call: TRBJ2-5
cdr3_nt: TGTGCCAGCAGTTTAATAGGGACAGGGCATGAGACCCAGTACTTC; cdr3_aa: CASSLIGTGHETQYF; clone_size: .; v_call: TRBV28; cdr3_length: 15; d_call: TRBD1; j_call: TRBJ2-5
cdr3_nt: TGTGCCAGCAGTCGGGGGGTGGGTATCACAGATACGCAGTATTTT; cdr3_aa: CASSRGVGITDTQYF; clone_size: .; v_call: TRBV6-2/TRBV6-3; cdr3_length: 15; d_call: TRBD2; j_call: TRBJ2-3
cdr3_nt: TGCAGCGTTGAAGGTCCGCCAGCTAACTATGGCTACACCTTC; cdr3_aa: CSVEGPPANYGYTF; clone_size: .; v_call: TRBV29-1; cdr3_length: 14; d_call: .; j_call: TRBJ1-2
cdr3_nt: TGTGCCAGCAGTTACTCTTCGGCAGATACGCAGTATTTT; cdr3_aa: CASSYSSADTQYF; clone_size: .; v_call: TRBV6-6; cdr3_length: 13; d_call: .; j_call: TRBJ2-3
cdr3_nt: TGTGCCAGCAGTTTTATAAATCAGCCCCAGCATTTT; cdr3_aa: CASSFINQPQHF; clone_size: .; v_call: TRBV27; cdr3_length: 12; d_call: .; j_call: TRBJ1-5
cdr3_nt: TGTGCAAGTCGCGCGTCCGACAGGGAGGTCGGCTACACCTTC; cdr3_aa: CASRASDREVGYTF; clone_size: once; v_call: TRBV12-2; cdr3_length: 14; d_call: .; j_call: TRBJ1-2
cdr3_nt: TGTGCCAGCAGTGCGGAGAACTGGACAGATACGCAGTATTTT; cdr3_aa: CASSAENWTDTQYF; clone_size: .; v_call: TRBV6-4; cdr3_length: 14; d_call: .; j_call: TRBJ2-3
cdr3_nt: TGCGCCAGCAGCCCGGGACACAGCAGGGAGACCCAGTACTTC; cdr3_aa: CASSPGHSRETQYF; clone_size: .; v_call: TRBV10-1; cdr3_length: 14; d_call: .; j_call: TRBJ2-5
cdr3_nt: TGCAGCGTCCAGGGGCGGGACAGGACCTCTGGGGCCAACGTCCTGACTTTC; cdr3_aa: CSVQGRDRTSGANVLTF; clone_size: .; v_call: TRBV29-1; cdr3_length: 17; d_call: TRBD1; j_call: TRBJ2-6
cdr3_nt: TGCGCCAGCAGCTTCCACGGAGGTAGCGGAGGAACAGATACGCAGTATTTT; cdr3_aa: CASSFHGGSGGTDTQYF; clone_size: .; v_call: TRBV4-3; cdr3_length: 17; d_call: .; j_call: TRBJ2-3
cdr3_nt: TGTGCCAGCAGCCCAGGGGTATTGGGGTTAGACATTCAGTACTTC; cdr3_aa: CASSPGVLGLDIQYF; clone_size: .; v_call: TRBV6-5; cdr3_length: 15; d_call: .; j_call: TRBJ2-4
cdr3_nt: TGCAGCGGCGGATCCAACTATGGCTACACCTTC; cdr3_aa: CSGGSNYGYTF; clone_size: .; v_call: TRBV29-1; cdr3_length: 11; d_call: .; j_call: TRBJ1-2
cdr3_nt: TGTGCCAGCAGCCACACAGGGTTCCCTAATGAAAAACTGTTTTTT; cdr3_aa: CASSHTGFPNEKLFF; clone_size: .; v_call: TRBV7-8; cdr3_length: 15; d_call: .; j_call: TRBJ1-4
cdr3_nt: TGTGCCAGCATCCAACAGGGGAAGAAGGATGAGCAGTTCTTC; cdr3_aa: CASIQQGKKDEQFF; clone_size: few; v_call: TRBV7-2; cdr3_length: 14; d_call: TRBD1; j_call: TRBJ2-1
cdr3_nt: TGTGCCAGCAAGCGGACGGAGGTGGGCGAGCAGTACTTC; cdr3_aa: CASKRTEVGEQYF; clone_size: once; v_call: TRBV7-9; cdr3_length: 13; d_call: .; j_call: TRBJ2-7
cdr3_nt: TGTGCCAGCAGCTCCGGGACAGTTCATGGCTACACCTTC; cdr3_aa: CASSSGTVHGYTF; clone_size: .; v_call: TRBV5-6; cdr3_length: 13; d_call: TRBD1; j_call: TRBJ1-2
cdr3_nt: TGTGCCACCAGCAGAGGCCCGGGGGAAGAGAACACTGAAGCTTTCTTT; cdr3_aa: CATSRGPGEENTEAFF; clone_size: .; v_call: TRBV15; cdr3_length: 16; d_call: .; j_call: TRBJ1-1
cdr3_nt: TGTGCCAGCAGTTTACGGCAGGGGGTCAATGAGCAGTTCTTC; cdr3_aa: CASSLRQGVNEQFF; clone_size: .; v_call: TRBV28; cdr3_length: 14; d_call: TRBD1; j_call: TRBJ2-1
cdr3_nt: TGTGCAAGTCGCTTAGCGCTTGGGGTAGACAGGCGGCGAGGTTCACCCCTCCACTTT; cdr3_aa: CASRLALGVDRRRGSPLHF; clone_size: once; v_call: TRBV12-2; cdr3_length: 19; d_call: .; j_call: TRBJ1-6
cdr3_nt: TGTGCCAGCAGCGCTGGAGTTGTGGGACAGCCCAACACTGAAGCTTTCTTT; cdr3_aa: CASSAGVVGQPNTEAFF; clone_size: .; v_call: TRBV9; cdr3_length: 17; d_call: TRBD1; j_call: TRBJ1-1
cdr3_nt: TGTGCCAGCAGCCAACAGAGGGAGCGTCAGTTCTTC; cdr3_aa: CASSQQRERQFF; clone_size: .; v_call: TRBV4-2; cdr3_length: 12; d_call: .; j_call: TRBJ2-1
cdr3_nt: TGTGCCAGCAGTTTGGTGAAGGGGGCGGTCGACTACGAGCAGTACTTC; cdr3_aa: CASSLVKGAVDYEQYF; clone_size: .; v_call: TRBV28; cdr3_length: 16; d_call: TRBD1; j_call: TRBJ2-7
cdr3_nt: TGTGCCAGAAGCTTAGGGACAGGGAAACATCTCAATCAGCCCCAGCATTTT; cdr3_aa: CARSLGTGKHLNQPQHF; clone_size: .; v_call: TRBV5-3; cdr3_length: 17; d_call: TRBD1; j_call: TRBJ1-5
cdr3_nt: TGTGCCAGCAGTTTAGCGGCGGTCCACGGGGAGCTGTTTTTT; cdr3_aa: CASSLAAVHGELFF; clone_size: .; v_call: TRBV28; cdr3_length: 14; d_call: .; j_call: TRBJ2-2
cdr3_nt: TGTGCCAGCAGGATCACAGGGGGCGAGACCTACGAGCAGTACTTC; cdr3_aa: CASRITGGETYEQYF; clone_size: .; v_call: TRBV28; cdr3_length: 15; d_call: TRBD1; j_call: TRBJ2-7
cdr3_nt: TGTGCCAGCAGCCCCGGGAGGGATGACACCGGGGAGCTGTTTTTT; cdr3_aa: CASSPGRDDTGELFF; clone_size: .; v_call: TRBV5-5; cdr3_length: 15; d_call: TRBD2; j_call: TRBJ2-2
cdr3_nt: TGTGCCAGCAGATTGGGACAGTACCAAGAGACCCAGTACTTC; cdr3_aa: CASRLGQYQETQYF; clone_size: .; v_call: TRBV5-4; cdr3_length: 14; d_call: TRBD1; j_call: TRBJ2-5
cdr3_nt: TGTGCCAGCATCCCGGGGGGGTCCGTCTTCTACTATGGCTACACCTTC; cdr3_aa: CASIPGGSVFYYGYTF; clone_size: .; v_call: TRBV6-2/TRBV6-3; cdr3_length: 16; d_call: .; j_call: TRBJ1-2
cdr3_nt: TGCAGCGCCGTTGGGACAGCCACCCTGGTCCAAGAGACCCAGTACTTC; cdr3_aa: CSAVGTATLVQETQYF; clone_size: once; v_call: TRBV29-1; cdr3_length: 16; d_call: TRBD1; j_call: TRBJ2-5
cdr3_nt: TGTGCCAGTAGTATAGAAAGACAGGGGAATCAGCCCCAGCATTTT; cdr3_aa: CASSIERQGNQPQHF; clone_size: medium-sized; v_call: TRBV19; cdr3_length: 15; d_call: TRBD1; j_call: TRBJ1-5
cdr3_nt: TGTGCCAGCACTCCCGGACAGGGGAGGATTTCACCCCTCCACTTT; cdr3_aa: CASTPGQGRISPLHF; clone_size: .; v_call: TRBV28; cdr3_length: 15; d_call: TRBD1; j_call: TRBJ1-6
cdr3_nt: TGCGCCAGCGGGACTAGCGGCTCCTACAATGAGCAGTTCTTC; cdr3_aa: CASGTSGSYNEQFF; clone_size: .; v_call: TRBV10-2; cdr3_length: 14; d_call: TRBD2; j_call: TRBJ2-1
cdr3_nt: TGTGCCAGCAGCTTAATGAGAGTCCGCTCTGGAAACACCATATATTTT; cdr3_aa: CASSLMRVRSGNTIYF; clone_size: .; v_call: TRBV7-6; cdr3_length: 16; d_call: .; j_call: TRBJ1-3
cdr3_nt: TGTGCCAGCAGACCGGGAGAGCGGTACAATGAGCAGTTCTTC; cdr3_aa: CASRPGERYNEQFF; clone_size: .; v_call: TRBV3-1/TRBV3-2; cdr3_length: 14; d_call: .; j_call: TRBJ2-1
cdr3_nt: TGTGCCAGCAGCTTGGAACTAGCAGGGTCCTACAATGAGCAGTTCTTC; cdr3_aa: CASSLELAGSYNEQFF; clone_size: .; v_call: TRBV5-8; cdr3_length: 16; d_call: .; j_call: TRBJ2-1
cdr3_nt: TGTGCCAGCAGCCCCCAGGGGGATACGCAGTATTTT; cdr3_aa: CASSPQGDTQYF; clone_size: .; v_call: TRBV3-1/TRBV3-2; cdr3_length: 12; d_call: .; j_call: TRBJ2-3
cdr3_nt: TGTGCCAGCAGTCGCACCTATTCCGGGACAGGGGACAATCAGCCCCAGCATTTT; cdr3_aa: CASSRTYSGTGDNQPQHF; clone_size: .; v_call: TRBV6-2/TRBV6-3; cdr3_length: 18; d_call: TRBD1; j_call: TRBJ1-5
cdr3_nt: TGCGCCAGCAGCCAAGACACTAGGACGAACTACCCAGAGACCCAGTACTTC; cdr3_aa: CASSQDTRTNYPETQYF; clone_size: .; v_call: TRBV4-3; cdr3_length: 17; d_call: .; j_call: TRBJ2-5
cdr3_nt: TGTGCCTGGAGTGGGGCCTCCTACGAGCAGTACTTC; cdr3_aa: CAWSGASYEQYF; clone_size: .; v_call: TRBV30; cdr3_length: 12; d_call: .; j_call: TRBJ2-7
cdr3_nt: TGTGCCAGCAGTTTGGGGGGCCAAGAGACCCAGTACTTC; cdr3_aa: CASSLGGQETQYF; clone_size: .; v_call: TRBV12-3/TRBV12-4; cdr3_length: 13; d_call: .; j_call: TRBJ2-5
cdr3_nt: TGTGCCAGCAGCTTAGGGACAGGGGTGGAAGCTTTCTTT; cdr3_aa: CASSLGTGVEAFF; clone_size: .; v_call: TRBV5-4; cdr3_length: 13; d_call: TRBD1; j_call: TRBJ1-1
cdr3_nt: TGCGCCAGCAGCCAAATTCCGGGACAGGGCTGGGAAAAACTGTTTTTT; cdr3_aa: CASSQIPGQGWEKLFF; clone_size: .; v_call: TRBV4-1; cdr3_length: 16; d_call: TRBD1; j_call: TRBJ1-4
cdr3_nt: TGCGCCAGCAGCCCGGGACGAGCGGGTGGCAATCAGCCCCAGCATTTT; cdr3_aa: CASSPGRAGGNQPQHF; clone_size: .; v_call: TRBV4-1; cdr3_length: 16; d_call: .; j_call: TRBJ1-5
cdr3_nt: TGTGCCAGCACCGCCTCAGGGTTTACTGGGGCCAACGTCCTGACTTTC; cdr3_aa: CASTASGFTGANVLTF; clone_size: .; v_call: TRBV28; cdr3_length: 16; d_call: .; j_call: TRBJ2-6